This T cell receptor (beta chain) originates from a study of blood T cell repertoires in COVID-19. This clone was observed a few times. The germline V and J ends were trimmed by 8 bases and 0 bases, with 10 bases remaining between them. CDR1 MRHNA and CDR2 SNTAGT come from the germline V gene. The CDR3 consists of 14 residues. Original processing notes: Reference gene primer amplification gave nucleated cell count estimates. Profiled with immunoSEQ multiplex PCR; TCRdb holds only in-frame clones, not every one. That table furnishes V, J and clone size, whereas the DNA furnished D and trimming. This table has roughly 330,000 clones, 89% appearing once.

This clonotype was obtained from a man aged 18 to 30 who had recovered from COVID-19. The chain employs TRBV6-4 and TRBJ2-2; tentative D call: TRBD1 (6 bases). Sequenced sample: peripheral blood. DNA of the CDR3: TGTGCCAGCCAACAGGGATCGAACACCGGGGAGCTGTTTTTT. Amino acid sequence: CASQQGSNTGELFF.